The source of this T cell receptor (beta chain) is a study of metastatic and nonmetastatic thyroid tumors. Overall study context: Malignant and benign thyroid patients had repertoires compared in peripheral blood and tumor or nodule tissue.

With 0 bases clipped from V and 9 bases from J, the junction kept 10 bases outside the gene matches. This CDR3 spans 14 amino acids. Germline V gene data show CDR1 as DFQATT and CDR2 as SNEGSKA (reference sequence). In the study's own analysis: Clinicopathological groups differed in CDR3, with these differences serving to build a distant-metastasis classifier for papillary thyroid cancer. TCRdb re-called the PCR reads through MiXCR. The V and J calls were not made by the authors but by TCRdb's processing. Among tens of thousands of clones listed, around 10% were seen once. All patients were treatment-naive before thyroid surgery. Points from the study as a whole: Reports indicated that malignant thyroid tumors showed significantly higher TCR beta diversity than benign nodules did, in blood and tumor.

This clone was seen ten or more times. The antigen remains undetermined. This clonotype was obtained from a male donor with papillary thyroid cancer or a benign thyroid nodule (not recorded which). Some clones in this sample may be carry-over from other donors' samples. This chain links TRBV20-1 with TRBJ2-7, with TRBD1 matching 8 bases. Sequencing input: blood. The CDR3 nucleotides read TGCAGTGCTAGAGAGGGGCAGGGGGCGTTTGGGCAGTACTTC. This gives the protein CSAREGQGAFGQYF.